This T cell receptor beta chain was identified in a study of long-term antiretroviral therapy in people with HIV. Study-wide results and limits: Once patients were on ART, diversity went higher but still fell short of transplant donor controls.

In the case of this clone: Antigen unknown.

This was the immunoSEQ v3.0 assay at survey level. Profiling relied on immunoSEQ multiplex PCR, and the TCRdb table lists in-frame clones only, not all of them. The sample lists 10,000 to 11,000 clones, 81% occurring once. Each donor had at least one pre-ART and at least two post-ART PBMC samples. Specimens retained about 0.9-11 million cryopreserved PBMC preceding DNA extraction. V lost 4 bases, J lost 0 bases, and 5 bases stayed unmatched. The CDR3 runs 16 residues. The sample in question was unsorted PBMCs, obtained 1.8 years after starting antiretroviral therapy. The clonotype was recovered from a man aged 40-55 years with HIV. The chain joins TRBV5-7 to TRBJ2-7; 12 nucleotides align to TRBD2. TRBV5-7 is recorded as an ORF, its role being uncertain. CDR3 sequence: CASSDGLAGNSYEQYF. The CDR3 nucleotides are TGTGCCAGCAGCGACGGACTAGCGGGAAACTCCTACGAGCAGTACTTC.